The rows below give T cell receptor beta chains drawn from one sample of a study of Ad26.COV2.S vaccination and SARS-CoV-2 variants. Assay: immunoSEQ multiplex PCR; the TCRdb copy retains only in-frame clones and omits some. The table lists 350,000 to 550,000 clones, 85% to 90% of them singletons. The source material was peripheral blood, sampled in a trial of Ad26.COV2.S vaccine versus placebo. These receptors all stem from a person aged 18-65 years who received the Ad26.COV2.S COVID-19 vaccine or a placebo. Each CDR3 is given with its conserved first and last residue. The D gene is left open where the match is weak. The size of a clone is reported for some rows only, either as once, few or many, or as a class for expanded clones.

V	size	D	J	DNA	CDR3
TRBV7-3	NA	NA	TRBJ2-5	TGTGCCAGCAGCTCGTCCGAGACCCAGTACTTC	CASSSSETQYF
TRBV30	NA	NA	TRBJ1-3	TGTGCCTGGAGTGTAATCCCTGGAAACACCATATATTTT	CAWSVIPGNTIYF
TRBV14	few	NA	TRBJ1-2	TGTGCCAGCAGCCAAGTAGCCAGGGAGTATGGCTACACCTTC	CASSQVAREYGYTF
TRBV9	NA	TRBD2	TRBJ2-3	TGTGCCAGCAGCGTAGACGCGGGAGGGGGAGATACGCAGTATTTT	CASSVDAGGGDTQYF
TRBV29-1	NA	NA	TRBJ2-1	TGCAGCGGCAAATACAGGAGCTCCTACAATGAGCAGTTCTTC	CSGKYRSSYNEQFF
TRBV6-5	once	NA	TRBJ2-5	TGTGCCAGCAGCAATTCGCACAGGGCCCGGGAGACCCAGTACTTC	CASSNSHRARETQYF
TRBV4-3	NA	NA	TRBJ1-1	TGCGCCAGCAGCCCCCTGGGGAGGGACCCCTTCTTT	CASSPLGRDPFF
TRBV6-5	NA	NA	TRBJ1-1	TGTGCCAGCAGTTACTCGGCGGGTGAAGCTTTCTTT	CASSYSAGEAFF
TRBV2	NA	TRBD1	TRBJ2-2	TGTGCCAGCAGTTCCGACAGGGACGGGGAGCTGTTTTTT	CASSSDRDGELFF
TRBV10-3	NA	TRBD1	TRBJ2-4	TGTGCCATCCGATCCCGGACAGGGGGCGAAAACATTCAGTACTTC	CAIRSRTGGENIQYF
TRBV10-3	NA	TRBD1	TRBJ1-2	TGTGCCATCAGTGCACCCGGGACAGGGTATGGCTACACCTTC	CAISAPGTGYGYTF
TRBV3-1/TRBV3-2	NA	NA	TRBJ1-5	TGTGCCAGCAGCCAAGATCTATGGGAGGGGGATCAGCCCCAGCATTTT	CASSQDLWEGDQPQHF
TRBV30	NA	TRBD2	TRBJ2-1	TGTGCCTGGAGCCCCGGGGGCGGAGCGGGAGGGTACAATGAGCAGTTCTTC	CAWSPGGGAGGYNEQFF
TRBV5-4	NA	TRBD1	TRBJ1-3	TGTGCCAGCAGCCCTGGGACAGGGACTGGAAACACCATATATTTT	CASSPGTGTGNTIYF
TRBV28	NA	TRBD1	TRBJ1-4	TGTGCCAGCAGTTCCGGACAGGGGCGCGACTTAAAAAGGCTGTTTTTT	CASSSGQGRDLKRLFF
TRBV6-9	NA	NA	TRBJ2-1	TGTGCAGTCAGGTCAGACGAGCAGTTCTTC	CAVRSDEQFF
TRBV5-1	NA	NA	TRBJ1-1	TGCGCCAGCAGCTCCCGAGGGGGGGCCCGATTGAACACTGAAGCTTTCTTT	CASSSRGGARLNTEAFF
TRBV2	NA	TRBD1	TRBJ1-2	TGTGCCAGCAGTGAAAGGGACAGGGAGACCTACACCTTC	CASSERDRETYTF
TRBV4-1	NA	NA	TRBJ2-3	TGCGCCAGCAGCCAAGCAGGGGTCGACCCCGGAGATACGCAGTATTTT	CASSQAGVDPGDTQYF
TRBV7-9	NA	NA	TRBJ1-6	TGTGCCAGCAGCCACGGCGGGAGACAATCACCCCTCCACTTT	CASSHGGRQSPLHF
TRBV7-2	NA	TRBD1	TRBJ1-3	TGTGCCAGCAGCTACAGGGGGTACTCTGGAAACACCATATATTTT	CASSYRGYSGNTIYF
TRBV2	NA	TRBD1	TRBJ1-2	TGTGCCAGCAGGAATGTCCCGGGACAGGGCGCTGGCTACACCTTC	CASRNVPGQGAGYTF
TRBV6-1	NA	NA	TRBJ1-3	TGTGCCAGCAGTGACAGGTGGGGCTCTGGAAACACCATATATTTT	CASSDRWGSGNTIYF
TRBV28	NA	NA	TRBJ2-5	TGTGCCAGCAGCCTAAGGTTCGGGGGCAGGAGTAAGACCCAGTACTTC	CASSLRFGGRSKTQYF
TRBV2	once	NA	TRBJ2-1	TGTGCCAGCAGTGAAGTGGGCACCTACAATGAGCAGTTCTTC	CASSEVGTYNEQFF
TRBV6-6	NA	TRBD2	TRBJ2-2	TGTGCCAGCAGTACCGCTAGCGGGGGGCTTGGCGGGGAGCTGTTTTTT	CASSTASGGLGGELFF
TRBV4-3	NA	TRBD2	TRBJ2-2	TGCGCCAGCAGCCAAGATAGTGGACTAGCGGGAGACTACGGGGAGCTGTTTTTT	CASSQDSGLAGDYGELFF
TRBV5-1	NA	TRBD2	TRBJ2-3	TGCGCCAGCAGCATAACTAGCGGGGGAACCACAGATACGCAGTATTTT	CASSITSGGTTDTQYF
TRBV12-3/TRBV12-4	NA	NA	TRBJ1-2	TGTGCCAGCAGTCAGGGGTTTCGGGGCTACACCTTC	CASSQGFRGYTF
TRBV30	NA	NA	TRBJ1-1	TGTGCCTGGAGTGTGAAGGGAATGAACACTGAAGCTTTCTTT	CAWSVKGMNTEAFF
TRBV5-1	NA	TRBD2	TRBJ2-1	TGCGCCAGCAGCTTGGGGCTAGCGGGAGTGTGGAATGAGCAGTTCTTC	CASSLGLAGVWNEQFF
TRBV6-2/TRBV6-3	NA	NA	TRBJ2-1	TGTGCCAGCAGTTCAACGACCGGGGCCCATGAGCAGTTCTTC	CASSSTTGAHEQFF
TRBV6-6	NA	NA	TRBJ2-2	TGTGCCAGCAGCGCTAACACCGGGGAGCTGTTTTTT	CASSANTGELFF
TRBV5-1	NA	TRBD1	TRBJ2-5	TGCGCCAGCACCAGGGACAGGCCGGAGGAGACCCAGTACTTC	CASTRDRPEETQYF
TRBV30	few	NA	TRBJ2-7	TGTGCCTGGAGTATCTCAGGAGGAGGGTGGGAGCAGTACTTC	CAWSISGGGWEQYF
TRBV24-1	NA	TRBD2	TRBJ2-5	TGTGCCACCGGTGCTAGCGGGAGTAGAGAGACCCAGTACTTC	CATGASGSRETQYF
TRBV28	NA	NA	TRBJ1-2	TGTGCCAGCAGTTTGGGGTCGGTAGCTAACTATGGCTACACCTTC	CASSLGSVANYGYTF
TRBV4-1	few	TRBD2	TRBJ2-1	TGCGCCAGCAGCCAATTTAGCGGGAGCGCCTACAATGAGCAGTTCTTC	CASSQFSGSAYNEQFF
TRBV29-1	NA	TRBD2	TRBJ2-5	TGCAGCGTTGACGCTAGCGGGACGGGCGAGACCCAGTACTTC	CSVDASGTGETQYF
TRBV2	few	NA	TRBJ1-1	TGTGCCAGCAGTGAAACTCGGGCGGAGACTGAAGCTTTCTTT	CASSETRAETEAFF
TRBV12-3/TRBV12-4	once	TRBD1	TRBJ1-1	TGTGCCAGCAGCCGGGGACAGCCCACTGAAGCTTTCTTT	CASSRGQPTEAFF
TRBV9	NA	NA	TRBJ2-2	TGTGCCAGCAGCGTATTGGGATCTTCGTTAACCGGGGAGCTGTTTTTT	CASSVLGSSLTGELFF
TRBV6-5	NA	NA	TRBJ1-2	TGTGCCAGCAGTTACTCCGGCGGAAACTATGGCTACACCTTC	CASSYSGGNYGYTF
TRBV27	NA	NA	TRBJ1-1	TGTGCCAGCAGTTTTGGGGCGGCGACTGAAGCTTTCTTT	CASSFGAATEAFF
TRBV4-1	NA	NA	TRBJ1-2	TGCGCCAGCAGCCAAGATCAGTGGCTTATTAACGGCTACACCTTC	CASSQDQWLINGYTF
TRBV5-1	NA	NA	TRBJ2-1	TGCGCCAGCATGATAGACTCCTACAATGAGCAGTTCTTC	CASMIDSYNEQFF
TRBV6-5	NA	NA	TRBJ1-3	TGTGCCAGCAGTTGGGCCGTCTCTGGAAACACCATATATTTT	CASSWAVSGNTIYF
TRBV19	NA	NA	TRBJ2-5	TGTGCCAGTAGTGTACAGGGTATAGGGGCCCAAGAGACCCAGTACTTC	CASSVQGIGAQETQYF